These T cell receptor beta chains were read from a single sample in a study of identical twins. One entry per CDR3 protein, called by TCRdb with MiXCR from the 5' RACE reads. The repertoire has 640,000 or so distinct CDR3 sequences, 5.5% to 6.5% of them found once; the top ten carry roughly 1.6%. The sequenced sample was naive T cells sorted from blood. Receptors originate from a man aged 18 to 29 in good health. Both conserved end residues are trimmed from each CDR3. D genes are given only for firm matches.

V gene	D gene	J gene	CDR3 protein
TRBV7-3	-	TRBJ1-4	ASSSRLGTPNEKLF
TRBV2	TRBD2	TRBJ2-7	ASSEFSGSSYEQY
TRBV7-9	-	TRBJ1-1	ASSLAVQGAF
TRBV2	TRBD1	TRBJ1-3	ASKERWITGGASGNTIY
TRBV27	-	TRBJ1-5	ASSLLGGRRIQPQH
TRBV29-1	-	TRBJ1-1	SVDPWATLNTEAF
TRBV18	-	TRBJ2-6	ASFKRTPNSGANVLT
TRBV12-3/TRBV12-4	-	TRBJ1-5	ASSLTVWGANQPQH
TRBV4-3	TRBD2	TRBJ2-5	ASSQTSGRYSQETQY
TRBV20-1	-	TRBJ2-5	SARLGQETQY